Sequencing of this T cell receptor beta chain was carried out in a study of shared clonotypes between healthy human individuals. Overall study: Donor composition was a couple of women and three men, aged 18 to 49.

The CDR3 length is 18 residues. The trim removed 4 bases at V and 0 bases at J, leaving 8 bases unmatched. The germline V gene has CDR1 MNHNS and CDR2 SASEGT. Profiled with immunoSEQ multiplex PCR; TCRdb holds only in-frame clones, not every one. The table has about 2.3 million clones, around 90% seen once; the top ten hold 0.3% to 0.4%. V usage is TRBV6-1 and J usage is TRBJ2-6; 8 positions agree with TRBD2. Sequenced: naive CD4+ T cells from PBMCs. Subset defined: CD45RA+ positively selected. The receptor comes from a young man in good health. Some clones in this sample may be carry-over from other donors' samples. The CDR3 region is CASSARKREFSGANVLTF. The CDR3 coding sequence is TGTGCCAGCAGTGCCCGGAAGCGGGAGTTCTCTGGGGCCAACGTCCTGACTTTC.